The 8 T cell receptor beta chains in this list originate from one sample, sequenced in a study of blood T cell repertoires in COVID-19. Libraries were prepared by immunoSEQ multiplex PCR; TCRdb keeps only in-frame clonotypes and omits some of them. The sample shows roughly 200,000 clones, about 88% of them seen only once. Specimen: peripheral blood. Receptor source: a woman between 40 and 55 years old who had recovered from COVID-19.

V is TRBV7-2 and J is TRBJ1-1; possible D gene TRBD1, 5 bases. The CDR3 has 15 residues. Germline V gene data show CDR1 as SGHTA and CDR2 as FQGNSA. Deletions cut 1 base from V and 1 base from J, with 10 bases between. Written as DNA, the CDR3 is TGTGCCAGCAGCTTAGAGGGCGACAGGAACACTGAAGCTTTCTTT. Its translation: CASSLEGDRNTEAFF.

The V call is TRBV3-1 (or the pseudogene TRBV3-2), the J call TRBJ2-1; 8 bases fit TRBD1. The CDR3 loop spans 14 amino acids. CDR1 and CDR2 (germline): LGHDT, YNNKEL (reference sequence). V was pared by 2 bases and J by 5 bases, with 2 bases of the junction left unmatched. CDR3 loop: CASSQIRGHNEQFF. As DNA, the CDR3 is TGTGCCAGCAGCCAAATCAGGGGGCACAATGAGCAGTTCTTC.

This chain's CDR3 is CSASHTGQGAMEYF. The CDR3 DNA follows: TGCAGTGCTAGTCACACCGGACAGGGGGCGATGGAGTACTTC. This chain joins TRBV20-1 and TRBJ2-7, with 11 bases matching TRBD1. With V trimmed by 3 bases and J by 11 bases, 12 bases remained unmatched. Germline CDR1 and CDR2: DFQATT and SNEGSKA (reference sequence). The CDR3 runs 14 residues.

The rearrangement joins TRBV28 to TRBJ1-2, with D perhaps TRBD1 (6 bases). This CDR3 is 13 amino acids long. V was trimmed by 6 bases and J by 2 bases, leaving 10 bases between them. Germline lookup yields CDR1 MDHEN and CDR2 SYDVKM. The CDR3 DNA reads as TGTGCCAGCAGGGGGGGGGCCAACTATGGCTACACCTTC. This sequence encodes CASRGGANYGYTF.

This clone was seen more than once but under ten times. The chain recombines TRBV7-9 with TRBJ1-4; 10 positions match TRBD1. The V and J ends lost 3 bases and 8 bases, in that order; junction bases with no gene match: 0. The CDR3 consists of 13 residues. Germline V gene sequence: CDR1 SEHNR, CDR2 FQNEAQ (reference sequence). The CDR3 DNA reads as TGTGCCAGCAGCTTGACAGGGGGCGAAAAACTGTTTTTT. Residues: CASSLTGGEKLFF.

The CDR3 protein is CASSFAVVSVNEQFF. CDR3 DNA sequence: TGTGCCAGCAGCTTCGCGGTAGTAAGCGTCAATGAGCAGTTCTTC. V gene TRBV5-4 combines with J gene TRBJ2-1, with D unresolved. This CDR3 has 15 residues. Germline CDR1 reads SGHNT; CDR2 reads YYREEE (reference sequence). V was trimmed by 2 bases and J by 6 bases, leaving 15 bases between them.

This clone was seen only once. The J gene is TRBJ1-1, the V gene TRBV12-5; D is unresolved. In germline, CDR1 is LGHNT, CDR2 FRNRAP. Between the trimmed V and J ends, which lost 6 bases and 0 bases, there was a span of 14 bases. The CDR3 is 15 amino acids. The DNA of the CDR3 is TGTGCTAGTGGGGGGAGAGTGGAGATGAACACTGAAGCTTTCTTT. This gives the protein CASGGRVEMNTEAFF.

This rearrangement joins TRBV9 to TRBJ2-1; TRBD2 aligns across 10 bases. CDR3 length: 15 amino acids. The junction had 2 bases not matched to a gene; V was cut back by 3 bases and J by 2 bases. Germline-derived CDR1 and CDR2 are SGDLS and YYNGEE. Written as DNA, the CDR3 is TGTGCCAGCAGCGAAAGCGGGAGGGCCTACAATGAGCAGTTCTTC. Amino acids: CASSESGRAYNEQFF.